The 26 T cell receptor beta chains below come from one sample, sequenced in a study of OX40 agonist ivuxolimab in advanced cancers. Sequencing used immunoSEQ multiplex PCR; TCRdb keeps in-frame clones, though not all of them. This table has under 95,000 clones, more than 75% appearing once. Source: CD4+ or CD8+ T cells sorted from blood, taken in a trial of the OX40 agonist ivuxolimab. The receptors originated from an adult with an advanced solid tumor such as melanoma, head and neck, liver or kidney cancer.

The chain uses TRBV5-5 and TRBJ2-3; weak D call: TRBD2 (6 bases). CDR3 length: 14 amino acids. The germline V and J ends were trimmed by 4 bases and 6 bases, with 15 bases remaining between them. Germline CDR1 is SGHKS and CDR2 is YYEKEE (reference sequence). CDR3 nucleotide sequence: TGTGCCAGCAGCCCAGACAGCGCGGGGGATACGCAGTATTTT. Translating gives CASSPDSAGDTQYF.

The chain combines TRBV12-1 with TRBJ2-1; TRBD2 is the table's D call and was not checked against the DNA. TRBV12-1 constitutes a pseudogene. The CDR3 is 16 residues long. The CDR3 sequence is CASSLRTSGVYNEQFF. As DNA, the CDR3 is TGTGCCAGCAGCCTCCGGACCTCGGGGGTCTACAATGAGCAGTTCTTC.

The CDR3 DNA reads as TGTGCCAGCAGTTTAAAGATCCGGGCCTATGAGCAGTTCTTC. Translating gives CASSLKIRAYEQFF. This chain links TRBV27 with TRBJ2-1; D ambiguous. The CDR3 length is 14 residues. Trimming removed 2 bases from V and 8 bases from J, with 13 bases in between. CDR1 and CDR2 (germline): MNHEY, SMNVEV (reference sequence).

This chain links TRBV28 with TRBJ1-2; no clear D gene. The CDR3 runs 14 residues. V was cut by 3 bases and J by 0 bases, with 8 bases left in between. Per the germline V gene, CDR1 is MDHEN and CDR2 is SYDVKM. The CDR3 region has the DNA TGTGCCAGCAGTTTGGCCTCTCCTAACTATGGCTACACCTTC. Translating gives CASSLASPNYGYTF.

V and J are TRBV6-5 and TRBJ1-4; possible D gene TRBD1, 6 bases. Germline V gene data show CDR1 as MNHEY and CDR2 as SVGAGI. Trimming removed 6 bases from V and 5 bases from J, with 13 bases in between. The CDR3 has 14 amino acids. CDR3 in amino acids: CASSQYGQNEKLFF. DNA for the CDR3: TGTGCCAGCAGCCAATACGGACAGAATGAAAAACTGTTTTTT.

V usage is TRBV5-4 and J usage is TRBJ2-3, with TRBD2 identical over 10 bases. The length of the CDR3 is 16 residues. Trimming cost V 1 base and J 3 bases; bases outside gene matches: 5. Per the germline V gene, CDR1 is SGHNT and CDR2 is YYREEE (reference sequence). CDR3 nucleotides: TGTGCCAGCAGCTTGTTAGCGGGAGGAACTACAGATACGCAGTATTTT. It is translated as CASSLLAGGTTDTQYF.

This chain links TRBV6-6 with TRBJ2-4, with TRBD2 as a possible D gene (6 bases). The V gene's germline CDR1 is MNHNY and CDR2 SVGAGI (reference sequence). The length of the CDR3 is 16 residues. V lost 0 bases and J 2 bases, leaving 11 bases between the germline ends. The CDR3: CASSYSAGGTKNIQYF. The CDR3 DNA is TGTGCCAGCAGTTACTCAGCTGGAGGGACCAAAAACATTCAGTACTTC.

This chain joins TRBV5-1 and TRBJ1-2; a weak D match, TRBD1 (5 bases). V gave up 1 base and J gave up 5 bases, with 9 bases separating them. CDR3 size: 13 residues. The germline gives CDR1 SGHRS, CDR2 YFSETQ. The CDR3 region has the DNA TGCGCCAGCAGCTTGATGACAGATTATGGCTACACCTTC. It specifies CASSLMTDYGYTF.

As to this clone: Sequence at one end of the junction differs from germline and may be a read error. CDR3 nucleotides: TGTGCCAGCGGCCAAGGGGTGCGGGGGGGCCAAGAGACCCAGTACTTC. This translates into CASGQGVRGGQETQYF. The chain joins TRBV4-2 to TRBJ2-5; the match to TRBD2 covers 9 bases. The CDR3 covers 16 residues. Germline CDR1 and CDR2: LGHNA and YNFKEQ.

This sequence joins TRBV11-2 and TRBJ2-2; 9 bases match TRBD2. The junction had 5 bases not matched to a gene; V was cut back by 5 bases and J by 4 bases. Looked up from germline, CDR1 is SGHAT and CDR2 is FQNNGV. The CDR3 covers 15 residues. This chain's CDR3 is CASSRGAGGTGELFF. The CDR3 nucleotides are TGTGCCAGCAGCAGAGGAGCGGGGGGCACCGGGGAGCTGTTTTTT. Supplemented by reference TRBV11-2 and TRBJ2-2, the full variable domain reads EAGVAQSPRYKIIEKRQSVAFWCNPISGHATLYWYQQILGQGPKLLIQFQNNGVVDDSQLPKDRFSAERLKGVDSTLKIQPAKLEDSAVYLCASSRGAGGTGELFFGEGSRLTVL.

In its sample, this clone was seen once. The chain combines TRBV5-6 with TRBJ2-3, with D possibly matching TRBD2 (5 bases). CDR3 length equals 15 residues. V was clipped by 5 bases and J by 2 bases, with 15 bases between them. Germline assignment: CDR1 SGHDT and CDR2 YYEEEE. CDR3 amino acids: CASRPGRTYTDTQYF. In nucleotides, the CDR3 is TGTGCCAGCAGGCCGGGTAGGACTTACACAGATACGCAGTATTTT.

CDR3: CAIDHRGQGGTEAFF. The CDR3 nucleotides read TGTGCCATCGACCACCGAGGACAAGGCGGCACTGAAGCTTTCTTT. The rearrangement uses TRBV10-3 and TRBJ1-1, with D possibly matching TRBD1 (5 bases). The V and J ends lost 8 bases and 4 bases respectively, with 20 bases between them. Germline CDR1 ENHRY, CDR2 SYGVKD. This CDR3 comprises 15 residues.

This clone was seen only once. The chain is built from TRBV4-2 and TRBJ2-1, with 9 bases aligning to TRBD2. Germline V gene lookup returns CDR1 LGHNA and CDR2 YNFKEQ. This CDR3 has 17 amino acids. Unmatched junction bases numbered 12, after V lost 4 bases and J lost 5 bases. The CDR3 DNA sequence: TGTGCCAGCAGCCGCCCCCGGGGTAGCGGGAGTAACAATGAGCAGTTCTTC. Translating gives CASSRPRGSGSNNEQFF.

V gene TRBV7-3 combines with J gene TRBJ2-2, with a possible D match to TRBD2 (5 bases). V gave up 5 bases and J gave up 2 bases, with 9 bases separating them. The CDR3 is 14 amino acids. Germline assignment: CDR1 SGHTA and CDR2 FQGTGA. CDR3: CASSPGINTGELFF. Here the CDR3 DNA reads TGTGCCAGCAGCCCCGGGATCAACACCGGGGAGCTGTTTTTT.

The DNA of the CDR3 is TGTGCCAGCGGTGGGCCCCCAATCCCCTATACGCAGTATTTT. It encodes CASGGPPIPYTQYF. V is TRBV6-6 and J is TRBJ2-3; D unclear. V lost 8 bases and J 7 bases, leaving 19 bases between the germline ends. Germline CDR1 and CDR2: MNHNY and SVGAGI (reference sequence). There are 14 residues in the CDR3.

The chain uses TRBV29-1 and TRBJ2-1; perhaps TRBD2 as D (5 bases). The V gene's germline CDR1 is SQVTM and CDR2 ANQGSEA. The CDR3 length is 15 residues. The V and J ends lost 3 bases and 4 bases respectively, with 16 bases between them. The CDR3 reads CSVEVGRESYNEQFF. CDR3 in DNA: TGCAGCGTTGAGGTGGGAAGGGAGAGTTACAATGAGCAGTTCTTC.

V is TRBV16 and J is TRBJ2-7, with TRBD1 matching over 7 bases. The CDR3 runs to 16 residues. With V trimmed by 0 bases and J by 3 bases, 8 bases remained unmatched. CDR1 KGHSY and CDR2 FQNENV come from the germline V gene. The CDR3 here is CASSQSIRGGNYEQYF. CDR3 coding DNA: TGTGCCAGCAGCCAATCGATAAGAGGGGGCAACTACGAGCAGTACTTC.

V usage is TRBV19 and J usage is TRBJ1-2; TRBD1 aligns across 9 bases. Germline V gene lookup returns CDR1 LNHDA and CDR2 SQIVND (reference sequence). CDR3 length: 14 residues. Trimming took 4 bases from V and 6 from J; bases not matched to a gene: 6. CDR3 protein: CASSTGTGSHGYTF. As DNA, the CDR3 is TGTGCCAGTAGTACCGGGACAGGGTCGCATGGCTACACCTTC.

The V gene is TRBV5-1, the J gene TRBJ2-1; D unresolved. Trimming shortened V by 4 bases and J by 15 bases, and 17 bases separated the two germline ends. The CDR3 runs 12 residues. Germline V lookup: CDR1 SGHRS, CDR2 YFSETQ. The chain's CDR3 is CASSPGPSGRFF. In nucleotides, the CDR3 is TGCGCCAGCAGCCCAGGACCCTCAGGTCGGTTCTTC.

This clone was detected once. The chain is built from TRBV27 and TRBJ1-2; possible D gene TRBD1, 6 bases. V dropped 5 bases and J dropped 3 bases, with 13 bases sitting between them. The CDR3 runs to 14 residues. The germline V gene encodes CDR1 MNHEY and CDR2 SMNVEV (reference sequence). The CDR3 coding sequence is TGTGCCAGCAGTCTAACAGGGCCAGACTATGGCTACACCTTC. Amino acid sequence: CASSLTGPDYGYTF.

This chain uses TRBV11-1 with TRBJ2-2; D ambiguous. CDR3 length: 17 residues. Between the trimmed V and J ends, which lost 1 base and 5 bases, there was a span of 17 bases. Germline CDR1 and CDR2: SGHAT and FQDESV (reference sequence). CDR3 sequence: CASSLEMAASRTGELFF. Here the CDR3 DNA reads TGTGCCAGCAGCTTAGAAATGGCAGCCTCGAGGACCGGGGAGCTGTTTTTT.

The chain employs TRBV9 and TRBJ1-3; a weak D match, TRBD1 (6 bases). The CDR3 is made up of 15 amino acids. The V and J ends lost 2 bases and 4 bases respectively, with 13 bases between them. Germline V gene sequence: CDR1 SGDLS, CDR2 YYNGEE. The CDR3 spells CASSVTGTTGNTIYF. CDR3 in DNA: TGTGCCAGCAGCGTGACCGGGACAACAGGAAACACCATATATTTT.

The chain is built from TRBV7-6 and TRBJ1-3; D gene uncertain. Trimming left V 5 bases short and J 0 bases short, with 20 bases between. This CDR3 is 18 amino acids long. The germline V gene has CDR1 SGHVS and CDR2 FNYEAQ. The CDR3 region is CASSHNPPSPSSGNTIYF. The CDR3 DNA is TGTGCCAGCAGCCACAATCCCCCCAGCCCCAGCTCTGGAAACACCATATATTTT. Combining the CDR3 with reference TRBV7-6 and TRBJ1-3 gives the whole variable domain GAGVSQSPRYKVTKRGQDVALRCDPISGHVSLYWYRQALGQGPEFLTYFNYEAQQDKSGLPNDRFSAERPEGSISTLTIQRTEQRDSAMYRCASSHNPPSPSSGNTIYFGEGSWLTVV.

This clone was observed once. The chain links TRBV30 to TRBJ2-7, with a tentative D call TRBD1 (6 bases). CDR1 GTSNPN and CDR2 SVGIG come from the germline V gene (reference sequence). Between the trimmed V and J ends, which lost 3 bases and 2 bases, there was a span of 11 bases. The CDR3 length is 13 residues. CDR3 in amino acids: CAWSPGVTYEQYF. DNA of the CDR3: TGTGCCTGGAGCCCAGGGGTTACCTACGAGCAGTACTTC.

In this sample, this clone turned up a few times. The chain recombines TRBV5-6 with TRBJ1-1; 7 nucleotides align to TRBD1. Trimming cost V 4 bases and J 1 base; bases outside gene matches: 7. Germline loops: CDR1 SGHDT, CDR2 YYEEEE. The CDR3 spans 15 residues. CDR3 sequence: CASSLRQGWNTEAFF. In DNA form, the CDR3 reads TGTGCCAGCAGCCTCCGACAGGGATGGAACACTGAAGCTTTCTTT. The full variable domain, completed using reference TRBV5-6 and TRBJ1-1, is DAGVTQSPTHLIKTRGQQVTLRCSPKSGHDTVSWYQQALGQGPQFIFQYYEEEERQRGNFPDRFSGHQFPNYSSELNVNALLLGDSALYLCASSLRQGWNTEAFFGQGTRLTVV.

The chain carries TRBV18 and TRBJ2-5, with D unresolved. Trimming took off 2 bases at V and 5 bases at J, with 12 bases between the two ends. In germline, CDR1 is KGHSH, CDR2 LQKENI. The CDR3 covers 14 residues. The CDR3 protein is CASSPGVSMETQYF. CDR3 sequence (DNA): TGTGCCAGCTCACCAGGGGTCAGTATGGAGACCCAGTACTTC. The full variable domain, in which reference TRBV18 and TRBJ2-5 provide the parts outside the CDR3, is NAGVMQNPRHLVRRRGQEARLRCSPMKGHSHVYWYRQLPEEGLKFMVYLQKENIIDESGMPKERFSAEFPKEGPSILRIQQVVRGDSAAYFCASSPGVSMETQYFGPGTRLLVL.